Presented here are 3 T cell receptor beta chains from one specimen sequenced in a study of T-cell memory formation after mild COVID-19. TCRdb used MiXCR to reprocess the 5' RACE reads, holding one entry per CDR3 protein. The data show 200,000 to 250,000 distinct CDR3 sequences, 9.5% seen once. Specimen: PBMCs or a T cell subset sorted from them (not recorded which). Receptor source: a man younger than 35 who had mild COVID-19 (a few samples of this study predate the infection). Cell type and time point are not known.

This clonotype was recorded at least ten times. In DNA, the CDR3 is TGTGCCAGCAGTTTAGCGCGGGATAGCAATCAGCCCCAGCATTTT. It translates to CASSLARDSNQPQHF. The chain carries TRBV12-3 or TRBV12-4 and TRBJ1-5; D is unclear. This CDR3 contains 15 residues. With 0 bases removed from V and 0 bases from J, the gap between germline ends came to 6 bases.

This clonotype was seen a handful of times. The rearrangement uses TRBV2 and TRBJ2-2, with a weak D call TRBD2 (7 bases). There are 15 residues in the CDR3. The V gene lost 8 bases and the J gene lost 6 bases, with 19 bases spanning the gap. CDR1 is SNHLY, CDR2 FYNNEI, per germline. The CDR3 loop is CASSPRGGAAGELFF. The CDR3 region has the DNA TGTGCCAGCTCCCCCAGGGGAGGGGCGGCCGGGGAGCTGTTTTTT. Drawing the rest from reference TRBV2 and TRBJ2-2, the complete variable domain is EPEVTQTPSHQVTQMGQEVILRCVPISNHLYFYWYRQILGQKVEFLVSFYNNEISEKSEIFDDQFSVERPDGSNFTLKIRSTKLEDSAMYFCASSPRGGAAGELFFGEGSRLTVL.

There are a few counts of this clonotype. The chain combines TRBV29-1 with TRBJ2-3; D uncertain. There are 14 residues in the CDR3. Germline loops: CDR1 SQVTM, CDR2 ANQGSEA. Trimming shortened V by 3 bases and J by 2 bases, and 12 bases separated the two germline ends. The CDR3 reads CSVDSRVLTDTQYF. The CDR3 DNA follows: TGCAGCGTTGATTCGAGAGTCCTCACAGATACGCAGTATTTT.